The 12 T cell receptor beta chains listed next were all sequenced from one sample in a study of shared clonotypes between healthy human individuals. Here immunoSEQ multiplex PCR was the method, and the copy in TCRdb shows in-frame clones only, minus some. This sample has 850,000 to 1,200,000 clones, with around 74% found just once. Material for sequencing was memory CD4+ T cells sorted from blood. Described subset: CD45RA-negative fraction. Receptors originate from a man aged 18 to 29 in good health.

The chain joins TRBV5-1 to TRBJ1-3; TRBD1 is a possible D gene (6 bases). The CDR3 covers 17 residues. V was pared by 0 bases and J by 0 bases, with 13 bases between. Germline-derived CDR1 and CDR2 are SGHRS and YFSETQ. The DNA of the CDR3 is TGCGCCAGCAGCTTGGACGCTCAGGGGTCCTCTGGAAACACCATATATTTT. Translating gives CASSLDAQGSSGNTIYF.

This chain uses TRBV7-9 with TRBJ2-5, with D maybe TRBD2 (6 bases). Germline CDR1 SEHNR, CDR2 FQNEAQ (reference sequence). The V and J ends lost 2 bases and 5 bases respectively, with 15 bases between them. The CDR3 totals 15 residues. The CDR3 is CASSLPAGSSETQYF. The CDR3 DNA is TGTGCCAGCAGCTTACCCGCCGGGAGCAGCGAGACCCAGTACTTC.

The chain carries TRBV6-5 and TRBJ1-2; D ambiguous. The CDR3 extends over 14 amino acids. Trimming took 6 bases from V and 0 from J, leaving 11 bases between them. CDR1 MNHEY and CDR2 SVGAGI come from the germline V gene. The DNA for the CDR3 is TGTGCCAGCAGCTTAGACCGCTCTAACTATGGCTACACCTTC. This sequence encodes CASSLDRSNYGYTF.

This clone has only one observation. This chain joins TRBV11-2 and TRBJ2-7; D is perhaps TRBD2 (5 bases). Trimming removed 5 bases from V and 5 bases from J, with 10 bases in between. The CDR3 has 12 residues. The germline CDR1 and CDR2 sequences are SGHAT and FQNNGV. The CDR3, as DNA: TGTGCCAGCAGCGTCTACGGGGACGAGCAGTACTTC. It encodes CASSVYGDEQYF.

This clone appeared a few times. The chain's CDR3 is CASSIPGYRPQHF. CDR3 coding DNA: TGTGCCAGTAGTATTCCGGGGTATCGGCCCCAGCATTTT. The rearrangement links TRBV19 to TRBJ1-5; D gene uncertain. Deletions cut 3 bases from V and 9 bases from J, with 12 bases between. The CDR3 sequence is 13 residues long. CDR1 LNHDA and CDR2 SQIVND come from the germline V gene (reference sequence).

This clone turned up a few times. J is TRBJ2-2 and V is TRBV11-2; D ambiguous. The CDR3 runs 15 residues. Per the germline V gene, CDR1 is SGHAT and CDR2 is FQNNGV. Trimming left V 2 bases short and J 7 bases short, with 14 bases between. The CDR3 here is CASSLYFPLGGELFF. CDR3 DNA sequence: TGTGCCAGCAGCTTATATTTCCCCCTCGGCGGGGAGCTGTTTTTT.

V usage is TRBV30 and J usage is TRBJ2-7; no reliable D call. V was shortened by 3 bases and J by 6 bases, with 15 bases between the two germline ends. Germline V gene lookup returns CDR1 GTSNPN and CDR2 SVGIG (reference sequence). The CDR3 is made up of 13 amino acids. The CDR3 loop reads CAWRRSGVGEQYF. As DNA, the CDR3 is TGTGCCTGGAGGCGATCTGGGGTCGGCGAGCAGTACTTC. The variable domain in full, with the rest retrieved from reference TRBV30 and TRBJ2-7, is SQTIHQWPATLVQPVGSPLSLECTVEGTSNPNLYWYRQAAGRGLQLLFYSVGIGQISSEVPQNLSASRPQDRQFILSSKKLLLSDSGFYLCAWRRSGVGEQYFGPGTRLTVT.

V usage is TRBV9 and J usage is TRBJ2-5; 9 bases fit TRBD1. Germline values: CDR1 SGDLS, CDR2 YYNGEE. The V segment lost 0 bases and the J segment 5 bases; nucleotides outside the gene matches: 5. CDR3 length: 15 residues. The CDR3 protein is CASSVGQGVHETQYF. The CDR3 DNA is TGTGCCAGCAGCGTAGGACAGGGGGTTCATGAGACCCAGTACTTC.

The V gene is TRBV20-1, the J gene TRBJ2-1, with D unresolved. V lost 5 bases and J 7 bases, leaving 6 bases between the germline ends. CDR3 length: 10 residues. Germline V gene data show CDR1 as DFQATT and CDR2 as SNEGSKA (reference sequence). The CDR3: CSALKNEQFF. CDR3 bases: TGCAGTGCTCTGAAGAATGAGCAGTTCTTC.

The J gene is TRBJ2-1, the V gene TRBV4-3, with TRBD2 matching 8 bases. The CDR3 is 16 amino acids. J was trimmed by 10 bases and V by 0 bases; bases with no gene match: 11. The germline V gene encodes CDR1 LGHNA and CDR2 YSLEER. The CDR3 is CASSQEGSGIGYEQFF. CDR3 sequence (DNA): TGCGCCAGCAGCCAAGAGGGTAGCGGGATAGGCTACGAGCAGTTCTTC.

The chain couples TRBV4-1 to TRBJ1-4; D is unclear. CDR1 and CDR2 from the germline V gene are MGHRA and YSYEKL. The CDR3 totals 13 residues. Trimming cost V 8 bases and J 5 bases, with 12 bases left between them. CDR3 amino acids: CASLDPENEKLFF. The CDR3 coding sequence is TGCGCCAGCCTGGACCCCGAAAATGAAAAACTGTTTTTT.

On this clone itself: Within the sample, other DNA sequences also encode this same CDR3. This rearrangement joins TRBV10-3 to TRBJ1-4; the match to TRBD1 covers 8 bases. Germline V lookup: CDR1 ENHRY, CDR2 SYGVKD. V lost 8 bases and J lost 7; bases outside the gene matches: 6. The CDR3 contains 13 residues. The CDR3 bases are TGTGCCATCTCCTCGACAGGGGTTGAAAAACTGTTTTTT. It is translated as CAISSTGVEKLFF.